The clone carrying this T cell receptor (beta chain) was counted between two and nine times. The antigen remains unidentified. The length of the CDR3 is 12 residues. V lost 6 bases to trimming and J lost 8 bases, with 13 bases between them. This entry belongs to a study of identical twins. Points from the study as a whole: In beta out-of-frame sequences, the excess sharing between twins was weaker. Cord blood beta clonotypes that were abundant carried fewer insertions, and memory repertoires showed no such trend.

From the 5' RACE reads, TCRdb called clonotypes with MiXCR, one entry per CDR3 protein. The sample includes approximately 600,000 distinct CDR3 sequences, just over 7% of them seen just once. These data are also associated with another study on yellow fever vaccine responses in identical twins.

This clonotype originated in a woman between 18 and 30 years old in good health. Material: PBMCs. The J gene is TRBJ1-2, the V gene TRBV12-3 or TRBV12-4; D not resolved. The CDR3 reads CASSERLRGYTF. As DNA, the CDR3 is TGTGCCAGCAGCGAGAGGCTTCGAGGCTACACCTTC.